Listed below are T cell receptor beta chains from one sample, sequenced in a study of OX40 agonist ivuxolimab in advanced cancers. Only in-frame clones appear in the TCRdb table, and some are missing; sequencing was by immunoSEQ multiplex PCR. The repertoire has approximately 61,000 clones, roughly 85% of them found once; the top ten carry approximately 0.33%. The material was CD4+ or CD8+ T cells sorted from blood, obtained in a trial of the OX40 agonist ivuxolimab. The source of these receptors is an adult with an advanced solid tumor such as melanoma, head and neck, liver or kidney cancer. The CDR3 runs from the conserved cysteine through the conserved F or W. D genes are given only for firm matches. Some rows mark clone size as missing; the rest say once, few, many or name a class of expanded clone.

cdr3_nt	cdr3_aa	clone_size	v_call	j_call	d_call
TGTGCCAGCAGGGAGCGGGGGAGCTCCTACGAGCAGTACTTC	CASRERGSSYEQYF	NA	TRBV6-1	TRBJ2-7	TRBD2
TGTGCCAGCAGCCAAGGACTAGCGGGCGAGACCCAGTACTTC	CASSQGLAGETQYF	NA	TRBV2	TRBJ2-5	TRBD2
TGTGCCAGCAGCTCCCGACCTGGAAACACCATATATTTT	CASSSRPGNTIYF	once	TRBV9	TRBJ1-3	NA
TGTGCCAGCAGTTCACAAGGTGGCGTCTCGTACACTGAAGCTTTCTTT	CASSSQGGVSYTEAFF	NA	TRBV7-9	TRBJ1-1	NA
TGTGCCTCATCATTGGGTGACTATGGCTACACCTTC	CASSLGDYGYTF	NA	TRBV2	TRBJ1-2	NA
TGTGCCAGCAGCTTTAACTATGGCTACACCTTC	CASSFNYGYTF	NA	TRBV5-8	TRBJ1-2	NA
TGTGCCGCCGCACGCCGGGGACCAAACACTGAAGCTTTCTTT	CAAARRGPNTEAFF	NA	TRBV6-1	TRBJ1-1	NA
TGTGCCAGCAGCTTGGATCCGAGGGGGAGCTATGGCTACACCTTC	CASSLDPRGSYGYTF	NA	TRBV5-4	TRBJ1-2	NA
TGCGCCAGCAGCTTGGTGGGGTCGCCCGGGGAGCTGTTTTTT	CASSLVGSPGELFF	NA	TRBV5-1	TRBJ2-2	NA
TGTGCCAGCAGTATTGGGGGGCAGAGCTCCTACGAGCAGTACTTC	CASSIGGQSSYEQYF	NA	TRBV2	TRBJ2-7	NA
TGTGCCAGCAGCTTAGGGCGGACTAGCGGGGGTAGCAACGAGCAGTACTTC	CASSLGRTSGGSNEQYF	NA	TRBV7-8	TRBJ2-7	TRBD2
TGTGTAATTTCGCGGGACTTAACCTCCGAGCAGTACTTC	CVISRDLTSEQYF	once	TRBV5-5	TRBJ2-7	NA
TGTGCCAGCAGTGGACAGGGGGTTTCTCTTGCCTACAATGAGCAGTTCTTC	CASSGQGVSLAYNEQFF	NA	TRBV6-1	TRBJ2-1	TRBD1
TGTGCCAGCACCCCGCCCCAGGGGAGGAGAGCTTTCTTT	CASTPPQGRRAFF	NA	TRBV25-1	TRBJ1-1	NA
TGTGCCAGCAGGAACGTCGGGACAGGAGTCAATTCACCCCTCCACTTT	CASRNVGTGVNSPLHF	NA	TRBV27	TRBJ1-6	TRBD1
TGTGCCAGCAGTTACGGGACAGAGGATTCACCCCTCCACTTT	CASSYGTEDSPLHF	NA	TRBV6-6	TRBJ1-6	TRBD1
TGTGCCAGCAGCTTACGGTCGTCTAGCGGGGGGAAGAGCACAGATACGCAGTATTTT	CASSLRSSSGGKSTDTQYF	NA	TRBV7-3	TRBJ2-3	TRBD2
TGTGCCAGCAGCTTAGTGGCCGGACGGGAGACCCAGTACTTC	CASSLVAGRETQYF	NA	TRBV11-1	TRBJ2-5	NA
TGTGCCAGCAGCTTTCGGCAGGGGCGAGGCAATCAGCCCCAGCATTTT	CASSFRQGRGNQPQHF	NA	TRBV5-5	TRBJ1-5	NA
TGTGCCAGTAGTTATGTCCCGAGCTCCTACAATGAGCAGTTCTTC	CASSYVPSSYNEQFF	NA	TRBV19	TRBJ2-1	NA
TGTGCCAGCAACGGGGTACTGCGCGAGCAGTACTTC	CASNGVLREQYF	NA	TRBV2	TRBJ2-7	NA
TGTGCCAGCAGCGTAGCCGGGATGACAGGGGGCCTAGATACGCAGTATTTT	CASSVAGMTGGLDTQYF	NA	TRBV9	TRBJ2-3	TRBD1
TGTGCCAGCCCCCGGGCAGGACAGGGGGCCAACGTCCTGACTTTC	CASPRAGQGANVLTF	NA	TRBV2	TRBJ2-6	NA
TGCGCCAGCAGCCCCTCTCTGGGGGGCGCAGGCGAGCAGTACTTC	CASSPSLGGAGEQYF	once	TRBV5-1	TRBJ2-7	NA
TGTGCCAGTAGCCAACTGGGGACGTTTAACATTCAGTACTTC	CASSQLGTFNIQYF	NA	TRBV19	TRBJ2-4	NA
TGCGCCAGCAGCTTGGAGGGACTAGCGGGGGGCTTACGTCTCACAGATACGCAGTATTTT	CASSLEGLAGGLRLTDTQYF	NA	TRBV5-1	TRBJ2-3	TRBD2
TGTGCCAGCAGACTTAGGGCTGAAGCTTTCTTT	CASRLRAEAFF	NA	TRBV5-6	TRBJ1-1	NA
TGTGCCAGTAGTATAGGTCAGGGCCGTCGTCAGCCCCAGCATTTT	CASSIGQGRRQPQHF	few	TRBV19	TRBJ1-5	NA
TGTGCCACCAGCGATCTAGGGGGTAGCACAGATACGCAGTATTTT	CATSDLGGSTDTQYF	NA	TRBV15	TRBJ2-3	NA
TGTGCCAGCAGTGAAATCAGGTTGTCGAGTGAAAAACTGTTTTTT	CASSEIRLSSEKLFF	NA	TRBV25-1	TRBJ1-4	NA
TGTGCCAGCAGCCCCCGACTAGCGGGGGGGACGAGGACAGATACGCAGTATTTT	CASSPRLAGGTRTDTQYF	NA	TRBV2	TRBJ2-3	TRBD2
TGTGCCAGCAGTGAAACAAGAGACACCATATATTTT	CASSETRDTIYF	NA	TRBV2	TRBJ1-3	NA
TGCGCCCGCAGAGGGGCCCCGAACACCGGGGAGCTGTTTTTT	CARRGAPNTGELFF	NA	TRBV5-1	TRBJ2-2	NA
TGCGCCAGCAGCTCACAGGGCACCGGGGAGCTGTTTTTT	CASSSQGTGELFF	NA	TRBV5-1	TRBJ2-2	NA
TGTGCCAGCAGTGTGCGGACAGGGGACGGCTATGGCTACACCTTC	CASSVRTGDGYGYTF	NA	TRBV6-1	TRBJ1-2	TRBD1
TGCGCCAGCAGCTTGGTCCCTAGCGGGGGGGCCTACGAGCAGTACTTC	CASSLVPSGGAYEQYF	NA	TRBV5-1	TRBJ2-7	TRBD2
TGTGCCAGCAGCGAACAGGGTTGGAACATTCAGTACTTC	CASSEQGWNIQYF	NA	TRBV6-6	TRBJ2-4	NA